Below, one TCR beta chain is given with its context. No antigen is known for it. This record belongs to a study of T cell repertoires in cytomegalovirus infection. The wider study: The public TCR beta signatures pointed to both CMV infection and matching HLA type. Findings of the study overall: Clonotypes of TCR beta that were HLA-C-restricted and CMV-specific dominated the ex vivo response. The cumulative frequency of public TCR beta families distinguished individuals who carried CMV together with the relevant HLA.

TCRdb used MiXCR to reprocess the reads, holding one entry per CDR3 protein. The table includes approximately 390,000 distinct CDR3 sequences, about 32% detected once. The sample consisted of cultured PBMCs, taken from culture after CMV antigen stimulation. This TCR was recovered from a human donor in good health (CMV status not recorded). Some clones in this sample may be carry-over from other donors' samples.

In DNA, the CDR3 is TGTGCCAGCAGGCGGCTGTTGGGGAATTCACCCCTCCACTTT. It yields the protein CASRRLLGNSPLHF. V and J are TRBV7-2 and TRBJ1-6, with D unclear. The V end lost 6 bases, the J end lost 7 bases, and 13 bases lay between the germline ends. Germline V lookup: CDR1 SGHTA, CDR2 FQGNSA. The CDR3 has 14 residues.